Listed here are 5 T cell receptor beta chains from one sample, sequenced in a study of T cell responses to AZD1222 COVID-19 vaccine. Only in-frame clones appear in the TCRdb table, and some are missing; sequencing was by immunoSEQ multiplex PCR. The table shows some 150,000 clones, with roughly 86% occurring only once. Material: peripheral blood, obtained 28 days after the second dose of the MenACWY control vaccine. The receptor set was obtained from an adult who received the MenACWY meningococcal vaccine as a control.

The rearrangement uses TRBV27 and TRBJ1-6; tentatively, D is TRBD1 (5 bases). The V end was cut by 4 bases, the J end by 8 bases, with 9 bases between. CDR1 and CDR2 from the germline V gene are MNHEY and SMNVEV (reference sequence). The CDR3 has 13 residues. CDR3 bases: TGTGCCAGCAGTTGGGACCGACATTCACCCCTCCACTTT. Translating it yields CASSWDRHSPLHF.

CDR3: CASSLSAAPNYGYTF. Written as DNA, the CDR3 is TGTGCCAGCAGTTTATCCGCAGCACCTAACTATGGCTACACCTTC. This chain connects TRBV28 to TRBJ1-2; the D is unclear. V lost 1 base to trimming and J lost 0 bases, with 9 bases between them. The germline gives CDR1 MDHEN, CDR2 SYDVKM. The length of the CDR3 is 15 residues.

V usage is TRBV5-4 and J usage is TRBJ2-6; tentative D call: TRBD2 (5 bases). This CDR3 spans 16 amino acids. Germline V gene lookup returns CDR1 SGHNT and CDR2 YYREEE (reference sequence). V shed 1 base and J shed 0 bases, with 8 bases lying between them. CDR3 amino acids: CASSLSGDSGANVLTF. The CDR3, as DNA: TGTGCCAGCAGCTTGTCCGGGGACTCTGGGGCCAACGTCCTGACTTTC.

The chain couples TRBV3-1 (or the pseudogene TRBV3-2) to TRBJ2-5, with 8 nucleotides matching TRBD1. V lost 0 bases to trimming and J lost 5 bases; unmatched junction nucleotides: 11. The germline V gene has CDR1 LGHDT and CDR2 YNNKEL (reference sequence). The CDR3 is made up of 17 amino acids. The CDR3 loop reads CASSQDRTQGADETQYF. The CDR3 nucleotides are TGTGCCAGCAGCCAAGACCGAACTCAGGGGGCGGACGAGACCCAGTACTTC.

This chain connects TRBV7-9 to TRBJ1-2; 7 bases are a match to TRBD1. J lost 6 bases, V lost 5 bases, and 6 bases had no gene match. This CDR3 comprises 13 residues. Germline CDR1 SEHNR, CDR2 FQNEAQ (reference sequence). The DNA of the CDR3 is TGTGCCAGCAGCCCGGACAGGTTGGATGGCTACACCTTC. It is translated as CASSPDRLDGYTF.